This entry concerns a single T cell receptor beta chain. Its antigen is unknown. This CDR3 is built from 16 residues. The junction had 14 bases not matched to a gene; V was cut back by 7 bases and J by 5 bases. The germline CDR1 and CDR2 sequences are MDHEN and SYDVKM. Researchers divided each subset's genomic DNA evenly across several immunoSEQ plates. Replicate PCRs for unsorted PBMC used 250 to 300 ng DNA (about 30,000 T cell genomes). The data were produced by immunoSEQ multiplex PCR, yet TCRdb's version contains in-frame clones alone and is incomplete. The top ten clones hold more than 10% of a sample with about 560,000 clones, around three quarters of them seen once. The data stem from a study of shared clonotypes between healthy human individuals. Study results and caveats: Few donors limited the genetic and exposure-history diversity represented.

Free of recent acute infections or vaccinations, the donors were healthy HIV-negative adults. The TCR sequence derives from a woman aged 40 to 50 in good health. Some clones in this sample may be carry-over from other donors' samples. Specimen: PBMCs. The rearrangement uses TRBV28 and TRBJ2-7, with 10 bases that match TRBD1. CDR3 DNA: TGTGCCAGCACCCCGCCCCCTCCAGGACAGGGGGACGAGCAGTACTTC. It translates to CASTPPPPGQGDEQYF.